The clone carrying this TCR beta chain was observed once. These data originate in a study of blood T cell repertoires in COVID-19. Looking at the study overall: Sources were T cells, B-cell-depleted T cells, or PBMCs; the material itself was cDNA or gDNA.

Authors' analysis steps: Reference gene primer amplification in the assay estimated nucleated cell counts. Some clones are missing from TCRdb's copy, which holds only in-frame ones; the method was immunoSEQ multiplex PCR. V and J calls and clone size are as listed in that table; D and trimming were resolved from the DNA. The table lists more than 350,000 clones, 70% to 90% of them singletons. Germline lookup yields CDR1 SQVTM and CDR2 ANQGSEA. The V gene lost 3 bases and the J gene lost 12 bases, with 17 bases spanning the gap. The CDR3 has 12 residues. The sequenced material came from PBMCs or T cells enriched from blood (not recorded which). The receptor was isolated from a woman in her late teens or twenties who had been exposed to COVID-19. This chain links TRBV29-1 with TRBJ1-1; D ambiguous. The CDR3 loop reads CSVEESAGSPFF. The CDR3 bases are TGCAGCGTTGAGGAGTCAGCCGGGAGTCCTTTCTTT.